Detailed here is one T cell receptor delta chain. The sample belongs to a study of gamma-delta chains in newborns, infants, children. Study information: Polyclonal expansion of innate γδ T cells after birth follows microbial exposure.

The CDR3 runs 25 residues. TCRdb re-called the reads through CATT. The sample carries around 5,200 delta-chain clones, about a fifth recorded once. This sequence originates from a child who was a newborn, infant or young child, either healthy, febrile or measles-vaccinated (not recorded which). Input material: blood. No V gene was called, and the J gene is TRDJ3; the tabulated D call, TRDD3, remains unverified against the DNA. Here the CDR3 DNA reads TGTGCCTGTGACACTATCGGGGCCCCAAGGGACCTGAGGGATACGGGCTCCTGGGACACCCGACAGGTGTTTTTC. Translating it yields CACDTIGAPRDLRDTGSWDTRQVFF.